This entry concerns a single TCR beta chain. The clone's antigen remains unknown. One junction end does not reproduce the germline sequence, and a read error may be involved. The cohort consisted of 666 healthy bone marrow donors. At the time of sampling, all cohort members were nominally healthy, though unrecorded immune exposures were likely present. The donor was CMV seronegative and belonged to the group of 350 to 400 seronegative cohort members. Every donor gave a peripheral blood sample, and the peripheral blood mononuclear cells from that sample were used for TCR beta sequencing. The Qiagen DNeasy Blood Extraction Kit was used to extract genomic DNA from the blood cell samples. The library was made by the immunoSEQ multiplex PCR assay. A mixture of 60 forward primers for TCR Vbeta segments and 13 reverse primers for TCR Jbeta segments was used in the multiplex PCR. A multiplex PCR assay on genomic DNA amplified the CDR3 region of rearranged TCR beta genes. Amplified TCR beta libraries were sequenced as 87-base-pair reads on the Illumina HiSeq System. Per the authors' processing: In a later analysis, tens of millions of unique TCR beta chains were counted across the roughly 610 repertoires, and around 11 million of these chains were shared by at least two donors. Raw reads were error-corrected and collapsed into unique sequences by a nearest-neighbor algorithm in which closely related sequences were merged to remove PCR and sequencing errors. Alignment of CDR3 sequences to IMGT reference sequences was used to assign V, D and J gene segments. Each retained sequence needed at least a six-nucleotide match to both a V gene segment and a J gene segment. Rearrangements were classified as productive when the CDR3 lacked stop codons and remained in frame with V and J, and all other rearrangements were classified as non-productive. CDR3 was defined according to IMGT convention as the region running from the second conserved V-encoded cysteine to the conserved J-encoded phenylalanine. In an earlier analysis of 587 of the donors, sequences lacking an unambiguous match to a single V gene segment were excluded. In an earlier analysis of 450 to 750 of the donors, a V segment was called functional when productive rearrangements were above 56.7%, and segregating when the standard deviation between donors exceeded 5%. A statistical classification framework was developed to diagnose cytomegalovirus status using the catalog of TCR beta chain sequences. A later analysis assigned V and J genes by comparing TCR nucleotide sequences with IMGT/GENE-DB human TR gene sequences. A later analysis assigned CDR3 sequences and most-parsimonious VDJ recombination scenarios with the TCRdist pipeline. In a later analysis, each TCR beta chain was defined by its CDR3 amino acid sequence together with its V-gene family, and reads without a unique V-gene family were excluded. To address suspected cross-contamination and a sequencing artifact, a later analysis removed around 600 highly shared, low-generation-probability nucleotide sequences. For each public chain, a later analysis derived a clonal expansion index from normalized ranks of inferred template counts within each repertoire. Generation probabilities in a later analysis came from a VDJ recombination model fitted to out-of-frame rearrangements, and those results were checked against IGoR. Hypergeometric tests were used in a later analysis to score TCR-TCR, TCR-HLA and TCR-CMV co-occurrence, with a repertoire-size bias correction applied to the TCR pairs. To estimate false discovery rates, a later analysis permuted the HLA or CMV assignments 20 times. A later analysis grouped co-occurring TCRs with DBSCAN, adding TCRdist sequence similarity when clustering within HLA-allele-positive subsets. For co-occurrence clustering, repertoires with fewer than 30,000 or more than 120,000 public chains were excluded, along with four or five repertoires with anomalous nucleotide sharing. Not all clones reach the TCRdb copy of this immuneACCESS table, which keeps in-frame sequences only. Checked studies attribute under half of the gap to unresolved V genes and leave the rest unexplained. V and J calls plus clone size are reproduced from that table; the DNA served to infer D and trimming. A total of some 170,000 clones appear in this sample, around 70% of them only once. Just under 3% of the sample is in the top ten clones.

This sample is drawn from a study of cytomegalovirus exposure and HLA in healthy donors (dated by TCRdb to 2017 to 2019). General notes on the study: An earlier analysis of 587 of the donors reported 250 to 300 Gb of sequence data and 95 million to 120 million unique TCR beta sequences obtained from about 170 million T cells. The genetic ancestry cluster associated with self-reported Caucasian donors included about four fifths of the approximately 410 genotyped donors. The later analysis used no new phenotypic data to find candidate immune exposures, relying instead on TCR beta sequences and their occurrence across donors. Class I and class II HLA loci were covered by the typing at four-digit resolution. The T cell repertoires of under 750 subjects were profiled by immunosequencing and related to cytomegalovirus serostatus. In addition to the first cohort of 666 subjects, a separate validation cohort of around 110 different subjects was used. To decide whether each TCR beta V gene segment behaved as functional or pseudogenic, an earlier analysis of fewer than 750 of the donors relied on high-throughput TCR beta sequencing. The number of typed donors differed by locus: about 620-630 for A, B, C, DRB1 and DQB1; 522 for DQA1; around 580 for DPA1; and 400 to 480 for DPB1. Genome-wide SNP genotypes for about 65% of the 666 donors were used in a later genetic analysis, which treated that subset as a discovery cohort. The study aimed to test whether cataloging public T cell receptors could reveal signatures of past pathogen exposure. Approximately 300 gigabases of sequencing data and around 87 million unique TCR sequences were included in an early release covering several hundred HLA-typed donors. A later analysis re-analyzed previously published TCR beta repertoires from 666 donors and added high-resolution HLA genotyping to study TCR occurrence patterns. To predict cytomegalovirus infection status, the study combined high-throughput TCR immunosequencing, statistical association of individual TCRs with disease status, and machine learning. All discovery cohort repertoires had been generated on a single sequencing platform. Donor age, sex, ethnicity and CMV serostatus were compiled alongside the repertoire data. Roughly 5 DR-DQ haplotypes were handled as single units for association and clustering, since linkage in the cohort was strong. Among roughly 400 genotyped donors of the cohort, an average of about 220,000 unique TCR beta nucleotide sequences was sequenced per donor, of which about 18% were non-productive. Study-wide findings and limitations: In a later genetic analysis, fewer N-insertions in productive TCRs were reported among donors in an Asian-associated ancestry cluster than the roughly 700-donor mean. A few of the identified cytomegalovirus-associated TCR beta chains were confirmed in vitro to be specific for cytomegalovirus antigens. Most TCR sequences were seen in very few donors, while some public TCRs were found in many individuals. Some IMGT-functional V segments, including TRBV6-2 and TRBV6-3, could not be distinguished by the 87-base-pair reads and were therefore excluded. In a later analysis, most CMV-associated TCR beta chains were found to appear HLA-restricted, with HLA associations seemingly driven largely by CMV exposure. Immune exposure information for the cohort was limited to CMV serostatus. In an earlier analysis of 500 to 650 of the donors, most TCR beta V segments appeared in productive rearrangements about 87% or about 30% of the time, broadly matching IMGT annotations. A cluster of highly shared sequence variants was judged likely to be a technical artifact of the sequencing pipeline. In this cohort, only TCR beta chains were sequenced, and detectable features were limited by the absence of alpha or paired-chain data. The study gave a list of under 200 TCR beta chains associated with cytomegalovirus. Because counts were too low, 15 to 20 rarely observed V segments, including chromosome 9 orphons, were excluded from the earlier analysis of around 640 of the donors. V-gene and J-gene trimming of TCR beta chains was associated with a missense DCLRE1C variant in a later genetic analysis, and the association was replicated in an independent cohort. In a later analysis, HLA-associated TCR beta chains were found to be more clonally expanded and to have lower generation probabilities than equally common non-associated chains. Several of the top co-occurrence clusters appeared to be linked to parvovirus B19, influenza, CMV and Epstein-Barr virus, according to a later analysis. Roughly uniform sequencing depth across donors was assumed in presence/absence analyses, although this assumption may not hold. Because HLA typing was missing for some donors at each locus, association tests included only the typed subset. Linkage disequilibrium might explain the correlated functional status among segregating V segments, but an unknown experimental factor could not be excluded. A later analysis found that TCR association rates varied across HLA loci, with DRB1 alleles showing the most associated TCRs and HLA-C alleles the fewest. Assigning TCR associations to individual alleles was difficult when HLA alleles, especially DR and DQ, strongly co-occurred. The authors suggested that the approach could potentially be extended to other disease states and immunological phenotypes. The classifier was reported to diagnose cytomegalovirus status with high specificity and sensitivity in both the original and validation cohorts. A further reported finding was that TCR beta sequences accurately predicted the HLA-A and HLA-B alleles for most subjects in the first cohort. Specific HLA alleles were associated with roughly 16,000 TCR beta sequences at a false discovery rate of 0.05 in a later analysis.

Counted from cysteine to phenylalanine, this CDR3 has 16 amino acids. Kept here is only the CDR3 DNA, which spans 48 bases and is read in frame from base 1. Per the germline V gene, KGHSH is the CDR1 and LQKENI is the CDR2. The sequence was obtained from a male donor in good health and CMV-seronegative. The chain employs TRBV18 and TRBJ2-5; 8 of the junction bases match TRBD1. Sequenced material: PBMCs. CDR3 region: CASSPRGPQIQGTQYF. The sequenced DNA: TGTGCCAGCTCACCCAGGGGGCCACAGATCCAAGGGACCCAGTACTTC. The entire variable domain, with the stretches around the CDR3 drawn from the reference TRBV18 and TRBJ2-5 proteins, is NAGVMQNPRHLVRRRGQEARLRCSPMKGHSHVYWYRQLPEEGLKFMVYLQKENIIDESGMPKERFSAEFPKEGPSILRIQQVVRGDSAAYFCASSPRGPQIQGTQYFGPGTRLLVL.